This T cell receptor beta chain was sequenced in a study of cytomegalovirus exposure and HLA in healthy donors. V lost 4 bases and J lost 7, with 22 bases in between. The CDR3 covers 16 residues. Germline V gene lookup returns CDR1 SGHTA and CDR2 FQGNSA. In the case of this clone: Its cognate antigen is unknown.

Primers: 60 Vbeta forward and 13 Jbeta reverse. How the authors handled the data: The count from a later analysis was some 83 million unique TCR beta chains, 9.5 million to 13 million of them shared. Only in-frame clones appear in the TCRdb table, and some are missing; sequencing was by immunoSEQ multiplex PCR. The V and J calls and clone size come from that table; D and trimming were worked out from the DNA. The data contain 130,000 to 150,000 clones, 79% of them singletons. Whole-study findings and limits: Many donors shared some public TCRs, even though most TCR sequences were rare.

V usage is TRBV7-2 and J usage is TRBJ1-2; the D gene is possibly TRBD1 (5 bases). Sequences were obtained from PBMCs. The sequence derives from a woman in her 40s in good health and CMV-seropositive. CDR3 coding DNA: TGTGCCAGCAGCTCCGGTGGCAGCCTCCCTAGGGGTGGCTACACCTTC. It specifies CASSSGGSLPRGGYTF.